Reported below is one T cell receptor (beta chain). Its antigen remains unknown. In germline, CDR1 is SGHVS, CDR2 FQNEAQ. This CDR3 has 13 residues. V was trimmed by 2 bases and J by 5 bases, leaving 10 bases between them. A library of TCRbeta sequences, prepared with unique molecular identifiers, was generated. TCRdb reanalysed the PCR reads using MiXCR and keeps one entry per CDR3 protein. The sample consists of some 450,000 distinct CDR3 sequences, about 45% of them appearing once. This entry comes from a study of T-cell reconstitution after alpha-beta-depleted transplantation in children. Findings and caveats of the study: Surviving recipient T cells and intrathymic progenitors accounted for some patients' high TCRbeta diversity at day 60.

The sequence derives from a girl aged 2 to 9 with aplastic anemia, due to receive a stem cell transplant. J is TRBJ2-7 and V is TRBV7-8; TRBD1 might be the D (6 bases). Here the sequenced sample was PBMCs, taken before TCRalphabeta/CD19-depleted stem cell transplant. The CDR3 region is CASSLNRVNEQYF. The CDR3 bases are TGTGCCAGCAGCTTAAACAGGGTTAACGAGCAGTACTTC.